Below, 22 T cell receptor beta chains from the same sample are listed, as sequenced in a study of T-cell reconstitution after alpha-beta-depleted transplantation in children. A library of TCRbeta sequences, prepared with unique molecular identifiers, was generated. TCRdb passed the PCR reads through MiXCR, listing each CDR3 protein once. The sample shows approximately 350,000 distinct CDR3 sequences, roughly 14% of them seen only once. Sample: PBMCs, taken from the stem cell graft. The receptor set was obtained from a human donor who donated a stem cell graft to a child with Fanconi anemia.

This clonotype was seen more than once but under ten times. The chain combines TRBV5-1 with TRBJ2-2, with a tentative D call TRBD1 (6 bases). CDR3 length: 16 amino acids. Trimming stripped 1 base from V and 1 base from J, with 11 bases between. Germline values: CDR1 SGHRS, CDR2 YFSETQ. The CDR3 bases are TGCGCCAGCAGCTTGTTTGGGGACAAGAACACCGGGGAGCTGTTTTTT. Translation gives CASSLFGDKNTGELFF.

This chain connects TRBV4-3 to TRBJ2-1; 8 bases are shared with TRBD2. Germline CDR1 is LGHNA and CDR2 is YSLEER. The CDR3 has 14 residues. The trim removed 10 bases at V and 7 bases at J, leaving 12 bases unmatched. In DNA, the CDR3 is TGCGCCACCTCCCGCGCGGGGGGTCAGAATGAGCAGTTCTTC. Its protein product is CATSRAGGQNEQFF.

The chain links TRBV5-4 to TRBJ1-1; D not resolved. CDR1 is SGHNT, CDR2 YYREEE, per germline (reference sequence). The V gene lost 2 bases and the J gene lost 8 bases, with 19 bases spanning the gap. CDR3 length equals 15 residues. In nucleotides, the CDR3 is TGTGCCAGCAGCTTAGGCGGCACGGCATGGTCGGAAGCTTTCTTT. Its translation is CASSLGGTAWSEAFF.

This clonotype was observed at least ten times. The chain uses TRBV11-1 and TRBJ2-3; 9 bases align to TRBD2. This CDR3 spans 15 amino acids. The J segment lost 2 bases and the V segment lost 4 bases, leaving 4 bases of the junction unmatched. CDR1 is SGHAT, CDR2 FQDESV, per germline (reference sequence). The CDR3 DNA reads TGTGCCAGCAGCTCCACTAGCGGGTTCACAGATACGCAGTATTTT. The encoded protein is CASSSTSGFTDTQYF.

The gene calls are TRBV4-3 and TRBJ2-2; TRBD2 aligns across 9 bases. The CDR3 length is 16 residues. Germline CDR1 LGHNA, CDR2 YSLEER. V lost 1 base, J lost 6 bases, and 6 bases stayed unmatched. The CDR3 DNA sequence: TGCGCCAGCAGCCAAGGAGAGACTAGCGGTTCCGGGGAGCTGTTTTTT. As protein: CASSQGETSGSGELFF.

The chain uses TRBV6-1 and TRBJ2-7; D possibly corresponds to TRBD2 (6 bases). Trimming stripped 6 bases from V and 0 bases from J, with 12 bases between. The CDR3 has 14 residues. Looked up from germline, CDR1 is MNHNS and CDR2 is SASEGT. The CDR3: CASSPGALSYEQYF. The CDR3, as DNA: TGTGCCAGCAGCCCGGGAGCCCTCTCCTACGAGCAGTACTTC.

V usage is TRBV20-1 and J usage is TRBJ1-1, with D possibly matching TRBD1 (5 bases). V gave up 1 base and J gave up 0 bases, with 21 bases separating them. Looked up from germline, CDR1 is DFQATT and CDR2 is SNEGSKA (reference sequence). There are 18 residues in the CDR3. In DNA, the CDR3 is TGCAGTGCTAGAGGGCTTGGGAGGGACCTGCATTTGAACACTGAAGCTTTCTTT. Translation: CSARGLGRDLHLNTEAFF.

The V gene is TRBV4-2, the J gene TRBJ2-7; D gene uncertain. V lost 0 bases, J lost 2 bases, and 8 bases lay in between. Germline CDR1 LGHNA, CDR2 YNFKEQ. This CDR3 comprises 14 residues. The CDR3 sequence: CASSQDTGTYEQYF. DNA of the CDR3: TGTGCCAGCAGCCAAGATACCGGAACCTACGAGCAGTACTTC.

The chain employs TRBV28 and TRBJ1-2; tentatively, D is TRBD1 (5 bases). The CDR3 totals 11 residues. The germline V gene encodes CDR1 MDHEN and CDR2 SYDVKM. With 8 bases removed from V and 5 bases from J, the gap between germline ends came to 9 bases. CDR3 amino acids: CASGRQYGYTF. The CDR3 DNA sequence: TGTGCCAGCGGGCGACAGTATGGCTACACCTTC.

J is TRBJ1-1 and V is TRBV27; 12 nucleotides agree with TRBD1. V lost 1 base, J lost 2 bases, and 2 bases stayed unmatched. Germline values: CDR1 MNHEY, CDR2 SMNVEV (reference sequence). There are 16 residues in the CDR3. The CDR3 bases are TGTGCCAGCAGTTTATTCGGGACAGGGGGCAACACTGAAGCTTTCTTT. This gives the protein CASSLFGTGGNTEAFF.

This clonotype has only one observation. The CDR3: CSARGEGHTDTQYF. The CDR3 nucleotides are TGCAGTGCTAGAGGGGAGGGTCACACCGATACGCAGTATTTT. J is TRBJ2-3 and V is TRBV20-1, with 7 positions matching TRBD2. Germline-derived CDR1 and CDR2 are DFQATT and SNEGSKA (reference sequence). There are 14 residues in the CDR3. V shed 1 base, J shed 6 bases, and the junction held 7 bases outside the gene matches.

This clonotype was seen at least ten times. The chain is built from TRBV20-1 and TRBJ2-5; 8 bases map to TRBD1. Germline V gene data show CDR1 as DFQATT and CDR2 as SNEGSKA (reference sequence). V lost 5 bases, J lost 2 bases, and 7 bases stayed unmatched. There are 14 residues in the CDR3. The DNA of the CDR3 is TGCAGTGCTCTGACCGGGACAGGTCAAGAGACCCAGTACTTC. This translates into CSALTGTGQETQYF.

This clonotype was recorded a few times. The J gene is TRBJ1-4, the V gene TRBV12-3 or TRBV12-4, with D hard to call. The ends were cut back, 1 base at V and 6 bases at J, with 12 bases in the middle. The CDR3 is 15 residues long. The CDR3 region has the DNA TGTGCCAGCAGTTTAGTGGGTGGGCGTTATGAAAAACTGTTTTTT. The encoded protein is CASSLVGGRYEKLFF.

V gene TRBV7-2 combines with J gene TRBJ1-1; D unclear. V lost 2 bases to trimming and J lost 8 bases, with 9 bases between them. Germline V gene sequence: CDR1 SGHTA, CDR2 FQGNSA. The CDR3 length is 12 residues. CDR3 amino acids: CASSLILGEAFF. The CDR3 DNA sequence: TGTGCCAGCAGCTTAATATTGGGGGAAGCTTTCTTT. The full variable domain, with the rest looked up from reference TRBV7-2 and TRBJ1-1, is GAGVSQSPSNKVTEKGKDVELRCDPISGHTALYWYRQSLGQGLEFLIYFQGNSAPDKSGLPSDRFSAERTGGSVSTLTIQRTQQEDSAVYLCASSLILGEAFFGQGTRLTVV.

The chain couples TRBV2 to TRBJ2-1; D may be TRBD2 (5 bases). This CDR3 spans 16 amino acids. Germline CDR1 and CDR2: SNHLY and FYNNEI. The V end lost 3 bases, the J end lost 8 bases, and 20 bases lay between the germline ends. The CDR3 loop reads CASSDLVGIDGDEQFF. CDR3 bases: TGTGCCAGCAGTGACTTGGTAGGAATAGACGGGGATGAGCAGTTCTTC.

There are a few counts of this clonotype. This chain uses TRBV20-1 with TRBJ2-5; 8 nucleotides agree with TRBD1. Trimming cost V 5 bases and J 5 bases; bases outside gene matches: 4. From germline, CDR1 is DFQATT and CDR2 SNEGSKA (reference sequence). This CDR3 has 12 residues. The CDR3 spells CSAQTGVETQYF. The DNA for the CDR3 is TGCAGTGCTCAGACAGGGGTGGAGACCCAGTACTTC.

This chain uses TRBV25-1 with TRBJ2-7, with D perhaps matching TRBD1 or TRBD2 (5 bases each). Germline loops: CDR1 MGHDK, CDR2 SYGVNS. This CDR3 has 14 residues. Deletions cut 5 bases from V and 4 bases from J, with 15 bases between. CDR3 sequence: CASSKSGTEYEQYF. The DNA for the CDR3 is TGTGCCAGCAGTAAAAGTGGGACCGAATACGAGCAGTACTTC.

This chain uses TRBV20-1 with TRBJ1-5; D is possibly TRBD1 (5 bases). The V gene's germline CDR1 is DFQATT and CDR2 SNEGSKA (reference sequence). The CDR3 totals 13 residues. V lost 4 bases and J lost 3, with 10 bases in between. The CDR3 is CSATDSFNQPQHF. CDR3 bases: TGCAGTGCTACTGACAGTTTCAATCAGCCCCAGCATTTT.

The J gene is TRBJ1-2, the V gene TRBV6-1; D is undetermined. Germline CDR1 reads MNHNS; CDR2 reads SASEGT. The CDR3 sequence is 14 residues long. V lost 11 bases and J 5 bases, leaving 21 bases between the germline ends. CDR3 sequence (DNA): TGTGCCTCGCTCAACTCCGGGTCCTATTATGGCTACACCTTC. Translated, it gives CASLNSGSYYGYTF.

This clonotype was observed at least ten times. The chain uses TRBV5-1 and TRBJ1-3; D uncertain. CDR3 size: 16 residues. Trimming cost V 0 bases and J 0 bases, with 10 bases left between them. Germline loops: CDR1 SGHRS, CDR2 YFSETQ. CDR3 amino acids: CASSLDGRSSGNTIYF. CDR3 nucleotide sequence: TGCGCCAGCAGCTTGGACGGTCGGAGCTCTGGAAACACCATATATTTT.

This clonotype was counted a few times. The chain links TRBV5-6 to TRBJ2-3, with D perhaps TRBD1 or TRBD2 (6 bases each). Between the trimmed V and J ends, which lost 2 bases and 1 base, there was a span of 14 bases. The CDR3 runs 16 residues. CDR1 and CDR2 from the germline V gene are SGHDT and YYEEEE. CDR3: CASSFWLGGGTDTQYF. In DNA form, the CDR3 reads TGTGCCAGCAGCTTTTGGCTCGGGGGCGGCACAGATACGCAGTATTTT.

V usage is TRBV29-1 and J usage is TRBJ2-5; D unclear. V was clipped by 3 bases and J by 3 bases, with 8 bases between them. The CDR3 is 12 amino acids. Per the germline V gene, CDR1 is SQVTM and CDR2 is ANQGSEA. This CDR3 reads CSVELGEETQYF. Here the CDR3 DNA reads TGCAGCGTTGAGTTGGGTGAAGAGACCCAGTACTTC.